Presented here are 5 T cell receptor beta chains from one specimen sequenced in a study of blood T cells in healthy people across ages. Primed by a sample-barcoded 5' primer and a J-beta primer mix, a second PCR proceeded for about 7 to 11 cycles. MiXCR, run by TCRdb on the 5' RACE reads, gives a single entry per CDR3 protein. The sample holds 1.5 million to 2 million distinct CDR3 sequences; 49% are singletons and the top ten take 2.1%. Sequencing was carried out using blood. The receptors derive from a middle-aged woman in good health.

The chain employs TRBV5-1 and TRBJ2-2; possibly TRBD1 for D (6 bases). CDR3 length equals 16 residues. CDR1 and CDR2 (germline): SGHRS, YFSETQ. Deletions cut 3 bases from V and 1 base from J, with 13 bases between. CDR3 nucleotide sequence: TGCGCCAGCAGCTACGAACCGGGACAGAACACCGGGGAGCTGTTTTTT. As protein: CASSYEPGQNTGELFF.

The DNA for the CDR3 is TGTGCCAACGAAGCGGGACTAGCGGGGGGGCGTGTCTGGGAGCAGTACTTC. Amino acid sequence: CANEAGLAGGRVWEQYF. V is TRBV27 and J is TRBJ2-7; 16 bases match TRBD2. The junction had 16 bases not matched to a gene; V was cut back by 10 bases and J by 7 bases. The CDR3 runs to 17 residues. Germline CDR1 reads MNHEY; CDR2 reads SMNVEV (reference sequence).

To note about this clonotype: At one end the junction does not follow the germline gene, possibly because of a read error. This chain uses TRBV7-7 with TRBJ1-6, with a tentative D call TRBD1 (6 bases). Germline CDR1 SSHAT, CDR2 FNYEAQ (reference sequence). CDR3 length: 15 residues. The CDR3 region has the DNA TGTGCTAGCAGCTCTCTGGACAGATCTAATTCACCCCTCCACTTT. This codes for CASSSLDRSNSPLHF.

As concerns this clonotype: One end of the junction does not line up with germline, which may come from a read error. V and J are TRBV24-1 and TRBJ2-6, with D possibly being TRBD1 (5 bases). The CDR3 is 16 amino acids. Germline loops: CDR1 KGHDR, CDR2 SFDVKD. CDR3 sequence reads: CATSLGHDSGANVLIF. DNA for the CDR3: TGTGCCACCAGCCTCGGACACGACTCTGGGGCCAACGTCCTGATTTTC.

The chain uses TRBV20-1 and TRBJ2-3; D uncertain. V was trimmed by 0 bases and J by 2 bases, leaving 15 bases between them. Germline CDR1 and CDR2: DFQATT and SNEGSKA (reference sequence). The CDR3 consists of 16 residues. The CDR3 coding sequence is TGCAGTGCTAGAGAGCCCGTTGAGCGAAACACAGATACGCAGTATTTT. This translates into CSAREPVERNTDTQYF.